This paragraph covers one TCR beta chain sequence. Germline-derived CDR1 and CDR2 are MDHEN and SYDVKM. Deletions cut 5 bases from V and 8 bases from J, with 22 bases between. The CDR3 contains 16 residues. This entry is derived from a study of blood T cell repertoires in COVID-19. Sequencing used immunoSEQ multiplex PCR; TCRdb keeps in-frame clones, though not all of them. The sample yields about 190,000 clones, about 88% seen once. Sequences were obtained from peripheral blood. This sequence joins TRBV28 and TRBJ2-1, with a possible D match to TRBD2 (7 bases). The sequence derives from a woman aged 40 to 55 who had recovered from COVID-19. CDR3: CASSPLWGGPGDEQFF. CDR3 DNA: TGTGCCAGCAGTCCTCTCTGGGGGGGGCCCGGGGATGAGCAGTTCTTC.